Below, 24 T cell receptor beta chains from the same sample are listed, as sequenced in a study of control samples from healthy donors and cancer patients. Libraries were prepared by immunoSEQ multiplex PCR; TCRdb keeps only in-frame clonotypes and omits some of them. Altogether approximately 100,000 clones are present, roughly 90% being singletons, with the ten largest covering around 3%. The sample consisted of blood. The source is a human donor in good health. The donor label of this sample is uncertain.

The genes are TRBV6-2 or TRBV6-3 and TRBJ2-2; the D is unclear. The V end was cut by 6 bases, the J end by 0 bases, with 11 bases between. The CDR3 extends over 15 amino acids. The germline V gene has CDR1 MNHEY and CDR2 SVGEGT. The CDR3 region is CASSDVGTNTGELFF. The CDR3 nucleotides read TGTGCCAGCAGCGACGTGGGGACGAACACCGGGGAGCTGTTTTTT.

The chain employs TRBV24-1 and TRBJ2-3, with TRBD2 matching 12 bases. Trimming at V came to 0 bases and at J to 6 bases, leaving 6 bases not matched to a gene. This CDR3 has 17 residues. Germline V CDR1 and CDR2: KGHDR, SFDVKD. The CDR3 nucleotides are TGTGCCACCAGTGATTTGCTGGCTAGCGGGGGGGTGGATACGCAGTATTTT. Its protein is CATSDLLASGGVDTQYF.

The chain employs TRBV30 and TRBJ1-1; TRBD1 is a possible D gene (6 bases). Between the trimmed V and J ends, which lost 4 bases and 3 bases, there was a span of 12 bases. The CDR3 totals 13 residues. Germline V gene lookup returns CDR1 GTSNPN and CDR2 SVGIG (reference sequence). The DNA of the CDR3 is TGTGCCTGGACCCCGTACAGGGACACTGAAGCTTTCTTT. This sequence encodes CAWTPYRDTEAFF.

The rearrangement joins TRBV29-1 to TRBJ2-7; D is undetermined. The length of the CDR3 is 12 residues. Germline V CDR1 and CDR2: SQVTM, ANQGSEA. Trimming cost V 3 bases and J 3 bases, with 9 bases left between them. The CDR3 spells CSVDRGNYEQYF. The DNA of the CDR3 is TGCAGCGTTGACCGCGGAAACTACGAGCAGTACTTC.

The V call is TRBV19, the J call TRBJ2-7, with a tentative D call TRBD1 (6 bases). Trimming removed 1 base at V and 2 bases at J, with 18 bases between. The CDR3 has 17 residues. From germline, CDR1 is LNHDA and CDR2 SQIVND (reference sequence). CDR3 sequence: CASSIALTGFNAYEQYF. CDR3 DNA: TGTGCCAGTAGTATAGCCCTGACAGGATTTAACGCCTACGAGCAGTACTTC.

V and J are TRBV27 and TRBJ1-1, with no clear D. V was cut by 2 bases and J by 4 bases, with 17 bases left in between. CDR1 is MNHEY and CDR2 is SMNVEV in the germline V gene (reference sequence). The CDR3 is made up of 16 amino acids. The DNA of the CDR3 is TGTGCCAGCAGTTTAACGCTCAGCCCGGGCGTCACTGAAGCTTTCTTT. Protein product: CASSLTLSPGVTEAFF.

The rearrangement uses TRBV5-1 and TRBJ1-1; D perhaps matches TRBD1 (6 bases). The V gene's germline CDR1 is SGHRS and CDR2 YFSETQ. V was pared by 0 bases and J by 4 bases, with 13 bases between. The CDR3 extends over 15 amino acids. The DNA for the CDR3 is TGCGCCAGCAGCTTGGCGCAGGGGTCGGGCACTGAAGCTTTCTTT. This sequence encodes CASSLAQGSGTEAFF.

This rearrangement joins TRBV12-5 to TRBJ2-5; D may correspond to TRBD1 or TRBD2 (7 bases each). Germline-derived CDR1 and CDR2 are LGHNT and FRNRAP. The V gene lost 7 bases and the J gene lost 4 bases, with 25 bases spanning the gap. The CDR3 is 17 residues long. The CDR3 sequence is CASAPGRGGASGETQYF. The CDR3 nucleotides read TGTGCTAGTGCCCCCGGCAGGGGGGGGGCATCTGGAGAGACCCAGTACTTC.

The chain links TRBV5-1 to TRBJ1-1, with 10 bases aligning to TRBD1. CDR1 and CDR2 (germline): SGHRS, YFSETQ. The J segment lost 6 bases and the V segment lost 4 bases, leaving 6 bases of the junction unmatched. The CDR3 contains 14 residues. The CDR3 reads CASSPRDRGSEAFF. CDR3 coding DNA: TGCGCCAGCAGCCCCCGGGACAGGGGTTCTGAAGCTTTCTTT.

This rearrangement joins TRBV27 to TRBJ2-1; D might be TRBD1 or TRBD2, each matching 5 bases. CDR3 length: 17 amino acids. The V end lost 2 bases, the J end lost 0 bases, and 14 bases lay between the germline ends. Germline assignment: CDR1 MNHEY and CDR2 SMNVEV (reference sequence). CDR3 region: CASSLRGRSGSYNEQFF. CDR3 nucleotide sequence: TGTGCCAGCAGTTTACGGGGCAGGTCCGGCTCCTACAATGAGCAGTTCTTC.

The V call is TRBV18, the J call TRBJ1-1, with D perhaps matching TRBD1 (5 bases). Trimming shortened V by 8 bases and J by 0 bases, and 10 bases separated the two germline ends. CDR1 KGHSH and CDR2 LQKENI come from the germline V gene. The CDR3 is 13 residues long. The CDR3, as DNA: TGTGCCAGCAACGCGGGGGTGAACACTGAAGCTTTCTTT. Translating gives CASNAGVNTEAFF.

The chain employs TRBV2 and TRBJ1-1, with D uncertain. The germline V gene has CDR1 SNHLY and CDR2 FYNNEI. V lost 1 base to trimming and J lost 7 bases, with 4 bases between them. The CDR3 spans 11 residues. In nucleotides, the CDR3 is TGTGCCAGCAGTGAAGTAAGTGAAGCTTTCTTT. Translated, it gives CASSEVSEAFF.

In this sample, this clone turned up a few times. The rearrangement links TRBV12-5 to TRBJ2-3, with TRBD2 matching 10 bases. Germline CDR1 LGHNT, CDR2 FRNRAP. Trimming cost V 0 bases and J 11 bases; bases outside gene matches: 11. The CDR3 contains 16 residues. CDR3 nucleotides: TGTGCTAGTGGTTTGGTACGAGGGACTAGCGATCAAGAGCAGTATTTT. It specifies CASGLVRGTSDQEQYF.

The chain recombines TRBV9 with TRBJ1-1; D is unclear. The CDR3 runs to 13 residues. Looked up from germline, CDR1 is SGDLS and CDR2 is YYNGEE. V lost 0 bases, J lost 5 bases, and 8 bases lay in between. CDR3 sequence (DNA): TGTGCCAGCAGCGTAGGGAGAGGAACTGAAGCTTTCTTT. It translates to CASSVGRGTEAFF.

The chain uses TRBV6-5 and TRBJ1-6; tentatively, D is TRBD1 (5 bases). The CDR3 sequence is 13 residues long. CDR1 and CDR2 from the germline V gene are MNHEY and SVGAGI. V was pared by 5 bases and J by 9 bases, with 11 bases between. The CDR3 coding sequence is TGTGCCAGCAGTAGTTGGCAGGGTTCACCCCTCCACTTT. Translated: CASSSWQGSPLHF.

This clone was observed a single time. This sequence joins TRBV2 and TRBJ1-1; D may be TRBD1 (5 bases). Germline V gene data show CDR1 as SNHLY and CDR2 as FYNNEI. V gave up 6 bases and J gave up 5 bases, with 16 bases separating them. This CDR3 is built from 14 residues. The CDR3 bases are TGTGCCAGCAGAGGCCAGGGCATGGGTACTGAAGCTTTCTTT. It specifies CASRGQGMGTEAFF.

This rearrangement joins TRBV27 to TRBJ1-5; the D gene is possibly TRBD1 (6 bases). This CDR3 is 14 amino acids long. The ends were cut back, 2 bases at V and 7 bases at J, with 12 bases in the middle. Germline lookup yields CDR1 MNHEY and CDR2 SMNVEV (reference sequence). CDR3 nucleotides: TGTGCCAGCAGTTTAGGGGGGCCGGGGCAGCCCCAGCATTTT. The encoded protein is CASSLGGPGQPQHF.

CDR3 in amino acids: CASSLQTGTGPFYGYTF. The CDR3 DNA follows: TGTGCCAGCAGCTTACAGACCGGGACCGGGCCCTTTTATGGCTACACCTTC. The chain joins TRBV7-9 to TRBJ1-2; D is possibly TRBD1 (5 bases). There are 17 residues in the CDR3. V was cut by 2 bases and J by 5 bases, with 21 bases left in between. CDR1 is SEHNR, CDR2 FQNEAQ, per germline (reference sequence).

V is TRBV6-6 and J is TRBJ1-2; D ambiguous. The germline V gene has CDR1 MNHNY and CDR2 SVGAGI (reference sequence). Trimming pared 0 bases from V and 6 bases from J, leaving 8 bases between. The CDR3 consists of 13 residues. The CDR3 sequence: CASSYSARHGYTF. CDR3 nucleotide sequence: TGTGCCAGCAGTTACTCAGCTAGGCATGGCTACACCTTC.

This sequence joins TRBV6-5 and TRBJ1-5; D gene ambiguous. This CDR3 region has 14 residues. Germline V gives CDR1 MNHEY, CDR2 SVGAGI. The V end lost 6 bases, the J end lost 3 bases, and 12 bases lay between the germline ends. CDR3 loop: CASRPVQFNQPQHF. The CDR3 coding sequence is TGTGCCAGCAGGCCAGTCCAGTTCAATCAGCCCCAGCATTTT.

This chain uses TRBV5-4 with TRBJ1-2; D is uncertain. V lost 4 bases to trimming and J lost 7 bases, with 20 bases between them. CDR1 and CDR2 from the germline V gene are SGHNT and YYREEE (reference sequence). The CDR3 extends over 15 amino acids. CDR3: CASSLGDQGISGYTF. The CDR3 DNA reads TGTGCCAGCAGCCTTGGGGATCAAGGTATTAGTGGCTACACCTTC.

The rearrangement joins TRBV6-5 to TRBJ1-1; the D is unclear. With 5 bases removed from V and 0 bases from J, the gap between germline ends came to 7 bases. Germline assignment: CDR1 MNHEY and CDR2 SVGAGI. The CDR3 is 13 amino acids. DNA for the CDR3: TGTGCCAGCAGTCTTCGGATGAACACTGAAGCTTTCTTT. This sequence encodes CASSLRMNTEAFF.

The chain carries TRBV7-8 and TRBJ1-1, with D perhaps TRBD1 (6 bases). The V end was cut by 5 bases, the J end by 11 bases, with 18 bases between. The CDR3 runs to 13 residues. The germline V gene has CDR1 SGHVS and CDR2 FQNEAQ. The CDR3 nucleotides are TGTGCCAGCAGCGACCTCCAGGGGTTTTTGGCTTTCTTT. Translating it yields CASSDLQGFLAFF.

The chain combines TRBV21-1 with TRBJ2-5. TRBV21-1 is reported as a pseudogene. This CDR3 comprises 13 residues. The CDR3 protein is CASSKAGVETQYF. Here the CDR3 DNA reads TGTGCCAGCAGCAAAGCGGGGGTCGAGACCCAGTACTTC.